A selection of T cell receptor beta chains follows, all from one sample in a study of OX40 agonist ivuxolimab in advanced cancers. Here immunoSEQ multiplex PCR was the method, and the copy in TCRdb shows in-frame clones only, minus some. The data contain around 70,000 clones, about four fifths of them seen just once; the ten biggest clones take up around 0.73%. The sample consisted of CD4+ or CD8+ T cells sorted from blood, taken in a trial of the OX40 agonist ivuxolimab. The receptors derive from an adult with an advanced solid tumor such as melanoma, head and neck, liver or kidney cancer. Both conserved end residues are part of each CDR3. A D gene is named only where the DNA matches it firmly. Expanded clones get a size class; other rows say once, few or many, or leave the size out.

d_gene,v_gene,abundance,CDR3aa
TRBD2,TRBV5-8,-,CASMLAGPFTDTQYF
-,TRBV6-1,-,CASSDYTGELFF
TRBD2,TRBV6-6,-,CASRKLAESYGQYF
-,TRBV7-3,medium-sized,CASSLNANTEAFF
-,TRBV5-1,few,CASSGRWGAGAKNIQYF
-,TRBV7-2,-,CASRQQATNEKLFF
-,TRBV21-1,-,CAGTGRGSHPVEQFF
-,TRBV28,once,CASSFSHNYEQYF
-,TRBV7-9,-,CASSLARAETQYF
-,TRBV5-1,-,CASSLTWQETQYF
-,TRBV27,few,CASRLSGFFTDTQYF
TRBD2,TRBV5-1,-,CASSLSLAGNEQFF
TRBD2,TRBV7-6,-,CASSLFRTSGGETQYF
-,TRBV6-5,-,CASSYQAWGNNSPLHF
-,TRBV6-6,-,CASSYSAGVGQPQHF
TRBD1,TRBV28,once,CASSTMRGDSLNQPQHF
-,TRBV4-1,-,CASSPPPHTSSYEQYF
-,TRBV2,-,CASKAGARWNYGYTF
-,TRBV2,few,CASSRSRGPLHF
TRBD1,TRBV6-5,-,CASSYSLQGGTEAFF
-,TRBV29-1,-,CSVDVTGGARETQYF
-,TRBV4-2,-,CASSLELGVRTEAFF
-,TRBV5-1,-,CASSGGWQGSYEQYF
-,TRBV30,-,CAWVRVRVDSTHTEAFF
-,TRBV11-2,-,CASSLGGARSGELFF
-,TRBV6-1,-,CASRNPNTDTQYF
-,TRBV5-4,-,CASSFGGTTNEKLFF
TRBD2,TRBV27,-,CASSLTSGSLHKTQYF
-,TRBV7-9,-,CATNRQEEDTIYF
TRBD2,TRBV7-9,-,CASSPIPLGGNNEQFF
TRBD1,TRBV28,-,CASDTGGSQETQYF
TRBD2,TRBV14,-,CASSPSGTSYYEQYF
-,TRBV11-3,once,CASSLGRENEQFF
TRBD2,TRBV4-1,-,CASSHEVRLAGGEQFF
TRBD2,TRBV5-1,few,CASGLAGDGGSGDTQYF
TRBD1,TRBV5-5,-,CASRLTGMGGELFF
TRBD2,TRBV5-1,-,CASSPGLARETQYF
-,TRBV28,-,CASSSALIYEQYF
TRBD2,TRBV6-5,-,CASTALGGGASEQYF
-,TRBV18,once,CASSPGPNYGYTF
-,TRBV6-6,-,CASSPLGAQETQYF
-,TRBV7-2,-,CASSLWRRVQETQYF
-,TRBV7-9,-,CASSSSYLTEQFF
-,TRBV6-1,-,CASIVDSYEQYF
TRBD1,TRBV10-1,-,CASRVLGQGVQPQHF
TRBD1,TRBV7-8,-,CASCPDRVVNEQYF
-,TRBV18,-,CASSPGNEKLFF
-,TRBV25-1,-,CASSERGRVTGELFF
-,TRBV7-2,-,CASSLAEAAGNSPLHF